The 21 T cell receptor beta chains listed next were all sequenced from one sample in a study of blood T cell repertoires in COVID-19. Assay used: immunoSEQ multiplex PCR; TCRdb lists only in-frame clones, some missing. The repertoire consists of around 250,000 clones, with around 86% occurring once and the leading ten covering roughly an eighth. Source material: peripheral blood. These receptors all stem from a man older than 75 with acute or convalescent COVID-19.

The V call is TRBV24-1, the J call TRBJ2-5, with 9 bases lining up with TRBD1. The germline V gene has CDR1 KGHDR and CDR2 SFDVKD. CDR3 size: 16 residues. V dropped 3 bases and J dropped 4; count of bases not matched to a gene: 8. The CDR3 region has the DNA TGTGCCACCAGTGATCCGGGGACAGGGAAGCCAGAGACCCAGTACTTC. Protein: CATSDPGTGKPETQYF.

The count of this clone is one. The chain combines TRBV28 with TRBJ1-2; D remains ambiguous. The CDR3 extends over 16 amino acids. V was clipped by 6 bases and J by 2 bases, with 19 bases between them. Per germline, CDR1 MDHEN and CDR2 SYDVKM. CDR3 bases: TGTGCCAGCAGCGTCTCTTCCCGGGGATCAAACTATGGCTACACCTTC. Translated: CASSVSSRGSNYGYTF.

The chain carries TRBV27 and TRBJ1-2; D gene uncertain. V lost 5 bases to trimming and J lost 4 bases, with 20 bases between them. This CDR3 contains 16 residues. Germline CDR1 and CDR2: MNHEY and SMNVEV (reference sequence). The CDR3 DNA sequence: TGTGCCAGCAGTCCCCTGGGCTCCCCTACCTCCTATGGCTACACCTTC. It yields the protein CASSPLGSPTSYGYTF.

This chain links TRBV7-9 with TRBJ1-5; 12 bases agree with TRBD1. With V trimmed by 5 bases and J by 4 bases, 9 bases remained unmatched. CDR1 is SEHNR, CDR2 FQNEAQ, per germline (reference sequence). CDR3 length: 17 amino acids. CDR3 DNA sequence: TGTGCCAGCAGCCGATCCGGGACAGGGGGCCTGAATCAGCCCCAGCATTTT. It yields the protein CASSRSGTGGLNQPQHF. The variable domain in full, with the rest retrieved from reference TRBV7-9 and TRBJ1-5, is DTGVSQNPRHKITKRGQNVTFRCDPISEHNRLYWYRQTLGQGPEFLTYFQNEAQLEKSRLLSDRFSAERPKGSFSTLEIQRTEQGDSAMYLCASSRSGTGGLNQPQHFGDGTRLSIL.

V gene TRBV5-6 combines with J gene TRBJ1-4; 8 positions agree with TRBD1. Losses at the gene ends were 1 base for V and 8 bases for J; bases not matched to a gene: 13. The V gene's germline CDR1 is SGHDT and CDR2 YYEEEE. The CDR3 runs to 17 residues. CDR3 region: CASSLRTGSVFGEKLFF. In nucleotides, the CDR3 is TGTGCCAGCAGCTTGAGGACAGGGAGTGTCTTCGGGGAAAAACTGTTTTTT.

This rearrangement joins TRBV11-2 to TRBJ2-7, with TRBD1 matching 9 bases. The CDR3 consists of 14 residues. The germline V gene has CDR1 SGHAT and CDR2 FQNNGV. V shed 5 bases and J 0 bases; nucleotides not matched to a gene: 2. The DNA for the CDR3 is TGTGCCAGCAGCCAGGACAGGGGCTCCTACGAGCAGTACTTC. Translated, it gives CASSQDRGSYEQYF.

The rearrangement joins TRBV18 to TRBJ2-1; TRBD2 agrees at 10 bases. Germline assignment: CDR1 KGHSH and CDR2 LQKENI. There are 14 residues in the CDR3. Unmatched junction bases numbered 2, after V lost 4 bases and J lost 5 bases. The CDR3, as DNA: TGTGCCAGCTCACTAGCGGGGGGCCACAATGAGCAGTTCTTC. Protein product: CASSLAGGHNEQFF. The full variable domain, completed using reference TRBV18 and TRBJ2-1, is NAGVMQNPRHLVRRRGQEARLRCSPMKGHSHVYWYRQLPEEGLKFMVYLQKENIIDESGMPKERFSAEFPKEGPSILRIQQVVRGDSAAYFCASSLAGGHNEQFFGPGTRLTVL.

This rearrangement joins TRBV6-6 to TRBJ1-1; no reliable D call. CDR1 is MNHNY and CDR2 is SVGAGI in the germline V gene (reference sequence). CDR3 length: 13 amino acids. Trimming left V 4 bases short and J 1 base short, with 7 bases between. The CDR3 DNA reads as TGTGCCAGCAGTTTTCAGTGGAACACTGAAGCTTTCTTT. Protein: CASSFQWNTEAFF.

V gene TRBV19 combines with J gene TRBJ2-4, with D perhaps TRBD1 (6 bases). Germline CDR1 LNHDA, CDR2 SQIVND (reference sequence). The CDR3 runs 15 residues. Trimming pared 7 bases from V and 1 base from J, leaving 14 bases between. For the CDR3, the DNA is TGTGCCAGTAAGACAGGCCTCTTGGCCAAAAACATTCAGTACTTC. As protein: CASKTGLLAKNIQYF.

This chain connects TRBV14 to TRBJ2-2, with D maybe TRBD2 (5 bases). Trimming removed 4 bases at V and 7 bases at J, with 13 bases between. This CDR3 has 14 amino acids. Germline V gene lookup returns CDR1 SGHDN and CDR2 FVKESK. DNA of the CDR3: TGTGCCAGCAGCCCGTCCGGGGTTGGCGGGGAGCTGTTTTTT. Translation gives CASSPSGVGGELFF.

The chain is built from TRBV18 and TRBJ1-3; no firm D call. From germline, CDR1 is KGHSH and CDR2 LQKENI. The CDR3 runs to 13 residues. V shed 0 bases and J shed 4 bases, with 4 bases lying between them. CDR3 sequence: CASSPPQGNTIYF. The CDR3 bases are TGTGCCAGCTCACCACCGCAGGGAAACACCATATATTTT.

The chain uses TRBV5-1 and TRBJ1-2; D remains ambiguous. The CDR3 has 14 amino acids. V shed 0 bases and J shed 0 bases, with 6 bases lying between them. Germline V gene sequence: CDR1 SGHRS, CDR2 YFSETQ. Here the CDR3 reads CASSLDRANYGYTF. DNA of the CDR3: TGCGCCAGCAGCTTGGACAGAGCTAACTATGGCTACACCTTC.

CDR3 sequence reads: CASSYSTVGGNSPLHF. The CDR3 DNA reads as TGTGCCAGCAGTTACTCGACGGTGGGGGGAAATTCACCCCTCCACTTT. V is TRBV6-5 and J is TRBJ1-6; D possibly corresponds to TRBD1 (5 bases). Trimming pared 0 bases from V and 7 bases from J, leaving 13 bases between. Germline lookup yields CDR1 MNHEY and CDR2 SVGAGI. The CDR3 consists of 16 residues.

The gene calls are TRBV11-1 and TRBJ1-2; the D gene is possibly TRBD1 (6 bases). This CDR3 is 15 amino acids long. Trimming shortened V by 5 bases and J by 5 bases, and 18 bases separated the two germline ends. Germline V lookup: CDR1 SGHAT, CDR2 FQDESV (reference sequence). The CDR3 region is CASSPRTARPYGYTF. CDR3 DNA sequence: TGTGCCAGCAGCCCGCGGACAGCTAGACCGTATGGCTACACCTTC. The entire variable domain, with the rest obtained from reference TRBV11-1 and TRBJ1-2, is as follows: EAEVAQSPRYKITEKSQAVAFWCDPISGHATLYWYRQILGQGPELLVQFQDESVVDDSQLPKDRFSAERLKGVDSTLKIQPAELGDSAMYLCASSPRTARPYGYTFGSGTRLTVV.

This clone was found once. The chain joins TRBV24-1 to TRBJ1-3; D uncertain. The CDR3 contains 15 residues. The V end lost 2 bases, the J end lost 0 bases, and 7 bases lay between the germline ends. Per the germline V gene, CDR1 is KGHDR and CDR2 is SFDVKD. The DNA of the CDR3 is TGTGCCACCAGTGATTCTCGGGGCTCTGGAAACACCATATATTTT. Amino acid sequence: CATSDSRGSGNTIYF.

The rearrangement links TRBV4-3 to TRBJ1-5; D call uncertain. V was trimmed by 2 bases and J by 8 bases, leaving 10 bases between them. CDR1 LGHNA and CDR2 YSLEER come from the germline V gene. The CDR3 length is 13 residues. The CDR3 sequence: CASSQRLREPQHF. CDR3 in DNA: TGCGCCAGCAGCCAACGGTTACGAGAGCCCCAGCATTTT.

The chain recombines TRBV7-8 with TRBJ2-1; tentatively, D is TRBD1 (5 bases). From germline, CDR1 is SGHVS and CDR2 FQNEAQ. The CDR3 has 13 residues. V lost 5 bases to trimming and J lost 4 bases, with 9 bases between them. The CDR3 loop reads CASSPRVYNEQFF. The CDR3 nucleotides are TGTGCCAGCAGCCCCAGGGTGTACAATGAGCAGTTCTTC.

The chain uses TRBV28 and TRBJ2-7; possible D gene TRBD1, 5 bases. Germline loops: CDR1 MDHEN, CDR2 SYDVKM. V was cut by 3 bases and J by 4 bases, with 13 bases left in between. The CDR3 runs to 14 residues. CDR3 bases: TGTGCCAGCAGTTTCACAGGTCCTCGGTACGAGCAGTACTTC. Protein sequence: CASSFTGPRYEQYF.

Regarding this clone: Other DNA sequences in this specimen translate into the identical CDR3. The chain links TRBV19 to TRBJ1-5, with D uncertain. Germline-derived CDR1 and CDR2 are LNHDA and SQIVND (reference sequence). The CDR3 is 14 amino acids. Trimming pared 1 base from V and 3 bases from J, leaving 7 bases between. CDR3 sequence: CASSIVENNQPQHF. As DNA, the CDR3 is TGTGCCAGTAGTATAGTGGAGAACAATCAGCCCCAGCATTTT.

The V gene is TRBV14, the J gene TRBJ2-7; weak D call: TRBD2 (5 bases). CDR3 size: 17 residues. The germline CDR1 and CDR2 sequences are SGHDN and FVKESK. Trimming took 4 bases from V and 2 from J, leaving 21 bases between them. The CDR3 nucleotides are TGTGCCAGCAGCCGAGTCCCTCGGGGATCCGGGGCCTACGAGCAGTACTTC. Translated: CASSRVPRGSGAYEQYF.

This chain uses TRBV21-1 with TRBJ2-7; the table calls TRBD2, which could not be checked here. TRBV21-1 is marked as a pseudogene. CDR3 length equals 15 residues. CDR3 sequence: CASSKGSHGGDEQYF. The CDR3 DNA is TGTGCCAGCAGCAAAGGGTCCCATGGAGGGGACGAGCAGTACTTC.